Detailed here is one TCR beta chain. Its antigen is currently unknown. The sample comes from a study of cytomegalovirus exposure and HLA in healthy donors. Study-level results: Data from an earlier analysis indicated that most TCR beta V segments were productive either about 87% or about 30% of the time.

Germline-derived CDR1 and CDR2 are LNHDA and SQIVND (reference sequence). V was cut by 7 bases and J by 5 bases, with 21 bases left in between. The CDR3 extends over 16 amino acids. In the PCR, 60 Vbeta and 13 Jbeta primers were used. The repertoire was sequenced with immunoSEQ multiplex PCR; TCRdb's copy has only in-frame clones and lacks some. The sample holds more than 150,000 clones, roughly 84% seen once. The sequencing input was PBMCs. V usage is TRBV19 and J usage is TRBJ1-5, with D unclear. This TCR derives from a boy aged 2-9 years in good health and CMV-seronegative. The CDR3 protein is CASTTPGLDMYQPQHF. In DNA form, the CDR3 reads TGTGCCAGTACCACCCCAGGTTTAGATATGTATCAGCCCCAGCATTTT. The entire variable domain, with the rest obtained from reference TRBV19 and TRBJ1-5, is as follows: DGGITQSPKYLFRKEGQNVTLSCEQNLNHDAMYWYRQDPGQGLRLIYYSQIVNDFQKGDIAEGYSVSREKKESFPLTVTSAQKNPTAFYLCASTTPGLDMYQPQHFGDGTRLSIL.